The present entry profiles one T cell receptor beta chain with its context. CDR1 and CDR2 (germline): LNHDA, SQIVND (reference sequence). CDR3 length: 16 amino acids. The V and J ends lost 5 bases and 6 bases respectively, with 22 bases between them. Patients at the Seattle site were enrolled during active infection and followed longitudinally. The data derive from a study of blood T cell repertoires in COVID-19. Across the whole study: Acute and convalescent COVID-19 samples came from the United States, Italy and Spain. Sources were T cells, B-cell-depleted T cells, or PBMCs; the material itself was cDNA or gDNA.

In the source study's methods: Nucleated cell counts were estimated from reference gene primer amplification. Sequencing was performed with immunoSEQ multiplex PCR; in TCRdb, only in-frame clones are kept and a portion is missing. V and J calls and clone size are copied from that table; D and trimming were computed from the DNA. Of 95,000 to 150,000 clones listed, around 85% are singletons. This chain joins TRBV19 and TRBJ1-1; no firm D call. The sequence was collected from a woman over 75 with COVID-19, enrolled during active disease. The specimen sequenced was peripheral blood. The CDR3 nucleotides are TGTGCCAGTAGTTCTTCGTGGATAAGGTATGACTCTGAAGCTTTCTTT. Translation: CASSSSWIRYDSEAFF. The full variable domain, with the rest looked up from reference TRBV19 and TRBJ1-1, is DGGITQSPKYLFRKEGQNVTLSCEQNLNHDAMYWYRQDPGQGLRLIYYSQIVNDFQKGDIAEGYSVSREKKESFPLTVTSAQKNPTAFYLCASSSSWIRYDSEAFFGQGTRLTVV.